This paragraph covers one T cell receptor beta chain sequence. It lacks a known antigen. No base quality information exists; no much larger clone differs at one position. This sample was taken from a study of regulatory T cells in long-lasting Graves disease (dated by TCRdb to the early 2020s). For the study in its entirety: Patients with newly diagnosed Graves' disease had been on antithyroid drugs for under 3 months. The study took place in China and was registered as a clinical trial. A total of around 35 samples were covered by TCR sequencing, comprising some 13 persistent and around 20 newly diagnosed Graves' disease patients. Patients with persistent Graves' disease were compared with patients with newly diagnosed Graves' disease using TCR sequencing and RNA sequencing of peripheral blood. Results and caveats for the whole study, not just this receptor: Persistent disease showed preferential use of TRBV28, TRBJ1-2 and TRBJ2-5, whereas newly diagnosed disease favored TRBV20-1 and TRBJ2-1. The authors acknowledged the small sample size as a limitation that may reduce accuracy. Persistent Graves' disease patients showed lower TCR Shannon entropy and fewer highly expanded clones than newly diagnosed patients, suggesting clonal expansion. Persistent patients shared more public clonotypes among themselves (around 3,000) than newly diagnosed patients did (about 970). Only the TCR beta chain was sequenced and analyzed. Because the primary lesion, thyroid tissue, could not be accessed, the study looked at peripheral blood alone.

The time point label for this specimen denotes: newly diagnosed GD, antithyroid drugs for less than 3 months. RNA was extracted from PBMCs in TRIzol for both TCR sequencing and RNA sequencing. The diagnosis of Graves' disease was made according to American Thyroid Association guidelines. Patients were recruited from an endocrinology department in Xi'an, China. Each patient gave approximately 10 milliliters of peripheral blood, collected in an EDTA anticoagulant tube. PBMCs were isolated by Ficoll Paque Plus density gradient separation without further T cell sorting. An Agilent 2100 Bioanalyzer and agarose gel were used to assess RNA quality, and a NanoDrop 2000 was used to measure RNA concentration. Libraries were built with multiplex PCR. TCRdb shows the sequencer as Illumina HiSeq 4000. TCR beta libraries were built with iRepertoire HTBI primers and Arm-PCR amplification of CDR3 regions. Before sequencing, the PCR products went through gel purification. The authors processed their data as follows. A total of 62 TRBV and under 15 TRBJ segments were identified across samples and were used for gene usage analysis of CDR3 amino acid clonotypes. Filtered high-quality paired reads were merged into contigs using COPE and FqMerger. Contigs were aligned with BLAST to IMGT TRBV, TRBD and TRBJ reference genes, and CDR3 was defined per IMGT. Any clonotype with a frequency above 0.1% was counted as a highly expanded clone. Repertoire diversity was measured by Shannon entropy, and V-J evenness by the Gini coefficient. Public clonotypes were defined as clonotypes shared by more than one individual. TCRdb cleaned the public reads at Q25 with fastp, built clones with MiXCR and kept in-frame beta chains. Entries are consolidated by CDR3 protein sequence, retaining the most common genes and DNA. TCRdb's processing, not the study's, gives the V and J calls here. This sample comprises some 340,000 distinct CDR3 sequences, over 9.5% of them detected only once. Of the sample, around 18% is held by the ten largest clones.

Inclusive of the bounding cysteine and phenylalanine, the CDR3 is 15 residues long. CDR3 DNA is the only sequence kept; it has 45 bases, read in frame from the first base. V was cut back by 1 base and J by 1 base, leaving a gap of 9 bases between them. CDR1 and CDR2 are read off the germline V gene as MGHRA and YSYEKL. These sequences were also reported in another study, on T cells in Graves' hyperthyroidism and ophthalmopathy. The second paper states: Graves' hyperthyroidism was defined as stable when no progression to ophthalmopathy occurred over 18 months of follow-up. Hyperthyroidism patients were aged 18 to 65 years and newly diagnosed, with disease duration of less than 2 months. Patients with uncontrolled infections, other autoimmune diseases, pregnancy or lactation were excluded. Clinical symptoms, serum thyroxine and TRAb, thyroid ultrasound, and orbital computed tomography formed the basis for the diagnoses. The TCR CDR3 was subjected to a first round of RT-PCR using the HTBI primer set and the Qiagen OneStep RT-PCR kit. Most expanded thyroid clonotypes (frequency above 0.001) were also detected in blood, a finding suggesting that blood repertoires may reflect thyroid immune responses. In cross-validation, a model built on a 13 V-J signature told ophthalmopathy apart from stable hyperthyroidism with 85% to 90% sensitivity and roughly 82% specificity, and in testing the same model reached 80%/75%. In validation, the model predicted progression to ophthalmopathy a median of about 6 months before onset, with about 70% sensitivity and roughly 72% specificity. To identify TCR V-J signatures that set the groups apart, the researchers used a discovery cohort of 100 patients, made up of roughly 40 with Graves' ophthalmopathy and about 55 with stable Graves' hyperthyroidism. An independent validation cohort of 18 to 20 hyperthyroidism patients and more than 15 patients who later progressed to ophthalmopathy tested prospective prediction of ophthalmopathy. For training and testing, the approximately 92 patients in the discovery cohort were randomly divided in a 7:3 ratio. The study also compared thyroid tissue and blood T-cell repertoires from about six Graves' hyperthyroidism patients. Once sampling was done, hyperthyroidism patients were given methimazole at a starting dose of 30 mg daily, whereas ophthalmopathy patients were given high-dose intravenous methylprednisolone. Libraries were constructed in a second round of multiplex PCR, after which size selection and purification were carried out. Sequencing of the libraries was done on an Illumina HiSeq2000 using paired-end 100 bp reads. SOAPnuke was used to process the raw data, removing reads that contained adapters or uncalled bases, had a mean Phred below 15, or lacked an exact match to the constant primer or identifier. High-quality paired reads were merged with COPE v1.2.5, and unique nucleotide sequences were defined as clonotypes. MiTCR v1.1 was used to align the clonotypes against IMGT TRBV, TRBD and TRBJ reference segments. Only V-J combinations with frequency above 0.0001, covering 99% to 99.2% of repertoires, were analysed. A TCS score was defined as the ratio of F50 (clonal expansion) to E x V (chaos), with BLOSUM62-based TCRdist applied between CDR3 peptides within each V-J. Welch's t-statistics and random forest reduced 500 to 650 V-J features to roughly 13, which were used in a naive Bayes classifier (R e1071). No statistical method was used to set the sample size in advance, and investigators knew the group allocation. The paper reports TCR Vbeta CDR3 sequencing of more than 120 peripheral blood samples: around 45 ophthalmopathy, roughly 74 hyperthyroidism and approximately 17 progressor patients.

This receptor was obtained from a woman aged 18 to 35 with Graves disease. Donor details come from another sample of the same person, matched by shared clones. This specimen consisted of peripheral blood mononuclear cells (PBMCs), obtained at new diagnosis, from a patient treated with antithyroid drugs. The chain joins TRBV4-1 to TRBJ2-3; TRBD2 is a possible D gene, resting on 5 matching bases. The CDR3: CASSQVGAGTDTQYF. The sequenced DNA: TGCGCCAGCAGCCAAGTTGGAGCGGGCACAGATACGCAGTATTTT.